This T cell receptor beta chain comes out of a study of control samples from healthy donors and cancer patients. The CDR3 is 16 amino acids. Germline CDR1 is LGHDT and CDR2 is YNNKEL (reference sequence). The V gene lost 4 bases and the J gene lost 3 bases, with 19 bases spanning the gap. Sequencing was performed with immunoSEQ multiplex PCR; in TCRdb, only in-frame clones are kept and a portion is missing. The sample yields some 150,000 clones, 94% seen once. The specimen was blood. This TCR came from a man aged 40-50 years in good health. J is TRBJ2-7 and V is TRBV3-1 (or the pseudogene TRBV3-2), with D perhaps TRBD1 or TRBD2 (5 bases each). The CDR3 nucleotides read TGTGCCAGCAGCCCCGGGACCCCCTCCCTTTACTACGAGCAGTACTTC. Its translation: CASSPGTPSLYYEQYF.